This paragraph covers one T cell receptor beta chain sequence. The antigen remains undetermined. These data come from a study of OX40 agonist ivuxolimab in advanced cancers. Study-wide background: Dose-escalation patients had hepatocellular carcinoma, melanoma, renal cell or head and neck cancer. Study-wide findings and caveats: There were also nonresponders showing low normalized T-cell clonal expansion. Partial responders treated at 0.1-3.0 mg/kg exhibited clonal expansion among the lowest measured.

The germline V gene encodes CDR1 MNHNY and CDR2 SVGAGI (reference sequence). Trimming took off 6 bases at V and 0 bases at J, with 8 bases between the two ends. This CDR3 has 13 residues. Sampling of blood occurred at baseline, cycle 4 day 1, and cycle 7 day 1. TCRdb keeps only in-frame clones here, not all; method: immunoSEQ multiplex PCR. This table has over 75,000 clones, about 93% appearing once. V and J are TRBV6-6 and TRBJ1-1; possible D gene TRBD1, 6 bases. The sample was CD4+ or CD8+ T cells sorted from blood, taken in a trial of the OX40 agonist ivuxolimab. The receptor comes from an adult with an advanced solid tumor such as melanoma, head and neck, liver or kidney cancer. The chain's CDR3 is CASRDSLNTEAFF. In DNA, the CDR3 is TGTGCCAGCAGGGACAGCTTGAACACTGAAGCTTTCTTT.